Shown below are 7 T cell receptor beta chains from a single sample sequenced in a study of cytomegalovirus exposure and HLA in healthy donors. PCR involved 60 Vbeta and 13 Jbeta primers. Sequencing used immunoSEQ multiplex PCR; TCRdb keeps in-frame clones, though not all of them. The table includes around 170,000 clones, roughly 71% detected once. The source material was PBMCs. These receptors all stem from a girl aged 5 to 17 in good health and CMV-seronegative.

The gene calls are TRBV7-2 and TRBJ1-5; the D is unclear. The CDR3 is 11 amino acids. The V end was cut by 5 bases, the J end by 5 bases, with 4 bases between. The germline CDR1 and CDR2 sequences are SGHTA and FQGNSA. CDR3 in DNA: TGTGCCAGCAGCGTATATCAGCCCCAGCATTTT. It encodes CASSVYQPQHF.

This clone came up once. CDR3 region: CASSVGGGYTF. DNA of the CDR3: TGTGCCAGCAGTGTTGGGGGCGGCTACACCTTC. V gene TRBV6-1 combines with J gene TRBJ1-2, with a tentative D call TRBD1 (6 bases). Trimming pared 4 bases from V and 8 bases from J, leaving 8 bases between. The CDR3 contains 11 residues. Germline V gene data show CDR1 as MNHNS and CDR2 as SASEGT.

CDR3 bases: TGTGCCAGCACCCTAGACGGGGGCTCCTACAATGAGCAGTTCTTC. Protein product: CASTLDGGSYNEQFF. This chain links TRBV27 with TRBJ2-1; D is possibly TRBD2 (6 bases). Germline assignment: CDR1 MNHEY and CDR2 SMNVEV (reference sequence). This CDR3 comprises 15 residues. V lost 7 bases and J lost 0, with 13 bases in between.

The chain has TRBV6-4 and TRBJ1-4; 12 bases are shared with TRBD1. V gave up 6 bases and J gave up 7 bases; unmatched junction bases: 6. Germline CDR1 is MRHNA and CDR2 is SNTAGT. The CDR3 runs 15 residues. This chain's CDR3 is CASSPGTGGGEKLFF. Written as DNA, the CDR3 is TGTGCCAGCAGCCCCGGGACAGGGGGCGGTGAAAAACTGTTTTTT.

For this clone: The sample has other DNA sequences that encode this CDR3 too. The chain carries TRBV6-1 and TRBJ2-5, with D possibly being TRBD1 (6 bases). V dropped 1 base and J dropped 5 bases, with 11 bases sitting between them. The CDR3 is 14 residues long. The germline CDR1 and CDR2 sequences are MNHNS and SASEGT. As DNA, the CDR3 is TGTGCCAGCAGTGAAGTAGGTGGGGGCGAGACCCAGTACTTC. It yields the protein CASSEVGGGETQYF.

This clone appeared a few times. The chain combines TRBV5-1 with TRBJ2-4, with 7 bases that match TRBD2. The J segment lost 8 bases and the V segment lost 4 bases, leaving 6 bases of the junction unmatched. Germline values: CDR1 SGHRS, CDR2 YFSETQ. This CDR3 is built from 13 residues. Written as DNA, the CDR3 is TGCGCCAGCAGCGAAACGGGGGGAGACATTCAGTACTTC. Encoded protein: CASSETGGDIQYF.

CDR3 nucleotides: TGTGCCAGTACTCCAGAGGCTAATGAAAAACTGTTTTTT. Protein sequence: CASTPEANEKLFF. The chain carries TRBV19 and TRBJ1-4, with no clear D. Trimming left V 7 bases short and J 3 bases short, with 9 bases between. This CDR3 has 13 residues. Germline CDR1 reads LNHDA; CDR2 reads SQIVND (reference sequence). The full variable domain, its missing parts supplied by reference TRBV19 and TRBJ1-4, is DGGITQSPKYLFRKEGQNVTLSCEQNLNHDAMYWYRQDPGQGLRLIYYSQIVNDFQKGDIAEGYSVSREKKESFPLTVTSAQKNPTAFYLCASTPEANEKLFFGSGTQLSVL.